Below, 3 T cell receptor beta chains from the same sample are listed, as sequenced in a study of patients and donors after allogeneic stem cell transplantation. TCRdb re-called the RT-PCR reads through MiXCR, storing one row per CDR3 protein. The sample contains 150,000 or so distinct CDR3 sequences, 24% of which appear only once. The material sequenced was blood, either unsorted or a sorted T cell fraction (not recorded which). The receptors were gathered from a human donor who was either an allogeneic HSCT recipient or a stem cell or donor lymphocyte infusion donor (not recorded which). It is not recorded whose cells these are; they may come from a transplant donor.

The V gene is TRBV27, the J gene TRBJ1-1, with D possibly matching TRBD1 (5 bases). Germline loops: CDR1 MNHEY, CDR2 SMNVEV (reference sequence). The V gene lost 2 bases and the J gene lost 5 bases, with 12 bases spanning the gap. The CDR3 extends over 14 amino acids. The CDR3 region has the DNA TGTGCCAGCAGTTTAATTGGGGGATTTACTGAAGCTTTCTTT. Translating gives CASSLIGGFTEAFF.

V is TRBV6-2 or TRBV6-3 and J is TRBJ2-3; TRBD2 matches 8 bases. The CDR3 has 16 amino acids. Germline V gene sequence: CDR1 MNHEY, CDR2 SVGEGT. V was clipped by 7 bases and J by 4 bases; unmatched bases: 13. CDR3: CASTQRSREVPDTQYF. CDR3 nucleotide sequence: TGTGCCAGCACCCAACGGTCGCGGGAGGTGCCAGATACGCAGTATTTT.

This clonotype was counted between two and nine times. This chain connects TRBV28 to TRBJ2-7; TRBD2 aligns across 10 bases. J gave up 3 bases and V 6 bases, and 8 bases lay outside the gene matches. This CDR3 region has 15 residues. The V gene's germline CDR1 is MDHEN and CDR2 SYDVKM. The CDR3 DNA is TGTGCCAGCAGCGAGGGACTAGCGATCGACTACGAGCAGTACTTC. Its translation is CASSEGLAIDYEQYF.